This TCR beta chain was recovered during a study of PD-L1 blockade in urothelial cancer. Study information: Men with urothelial cancer arising in the bladder made up about 90% of the roughly 29 patients. At 6 weeks and at 3 weeks (second dose) after treatment start, blood was analyzed.

Each PCR received spiked synthetic TCR analog templates. Clones were sequenced by immunoSEQ multiplex PCR, and TCRdb holds only the in-frame ones, with some missing. The sample records roughly 50,000 clones, roughly 80% being singletons. The time point is: peripheral blood 6 weeks after treatment start. Germline V gene data show CDR1 as MGHRA and CDR2 as YSYEKL. The CDR3 consists of 13 residues. V lost 1 base and J lost 1, with 4 bases in between. The source of this sequence is a man in his 70s with urothelial cancer. The chain has TRBV4-1 and TRBJ2-5; D not certain. Material: PBMCs, obtained around atezolizumab (anti-PD-L1) treatment. CDR3 protein: CASSQASQETQYF. In DNA form, the CDR3 reads TGCGCCAGCAGCCAAGCTAGCCAAGAGACCCAGTACTTC.